Following are 28 T cell receptor beta chains from one sample sequenced in a study of neurological immune-mediated disorders. MiXCR was run by TCRdb on the 5' RACE reads, yielding one entry per CDR3 protein. The table records tens of thousands of distinct CDR3 sequences, 3.5% to 5.5% of them present only once. The sequenced sample consisted of PBMCs. All receptors derive from a young man with multiple sclerosis.

Ten or more counts support this clonotype. This chain links TRBV24-1 with TRBJ2-5; 10 bases are a match to TRBD2. This CDR3 comprises 14 residues. V was pared by 5 bases and J by 5 bases, with 4 bases of the junction left unmatched. Germline loops: CDR1 KGHDR, CDR2 SFDVKD. CDR3 protein: CATSGAGGPETQYF. The CDR3 bases are TGTGCCACCAGTGGAGCGGGGGGGCCGGAGACCCAGTACTTC.

This clonotype appeared many times. The chain links TRBV4-2 to TRBJ1-2, with D tentatively TRBD1 (5 bases). This CDR3 contains 15 residues. The V end was cut by 0 bases, the J end by 8 bases, with 16 bases between. Per the germline V gene, CDR1 is LGHNA and CDR2 is YNFKEQ. Written as DNA, the CDR3 is TGTGCCAGCAGCCAAGAATCGGGGGGTAACTTGGGCTACACCTTC. Its protein product is CASSQESGGNLGYTF.

This clonotype was counted many times. V is TRBV7-9 and J is TRBJ2-3, with no clear D. The germline V gene has CDR1 SEHNR and CDR2 FQNEAQ (reference sequence). V was shortened by 6 bases and J by 0 bases, with 16 bases between the two germline ends. This CDR3 is 16 amino acids long. The CDR3 coding sequence is TGTGCCAGCAGGTTCCTGGCAGGTGGCAGCACAGATACGCAGTATTTT. Translated, it gives CASRFLAGGSTDTQYF. Combining the CDR3 with reference TRBV7-9 and TRBJ2-3 gives the whole variable domain DTGVSQNPRHKITKRGQNVTFRCDPISEHNRLYWYRQTLGQGPEFLTYFQNEAQLEKSRLLSDRFSAERPKGSFSTLEIQRTEQGDSAMYLCASRFLAGGSTDTQYFGPGTRLTVL.

This clonotype appeared many times. The chain joins TRBV10-3 to TRBJ2-5, with 7 bases matching TRBD1. The CDR3 spans 14 residues. The ends lost 3 bases at V and 5 bases at J; junction bases unmatched: 6. CDR1 is ENHRY, CDR2 SYGVKD, per germline. DNA of the CDR3: TGTGCCATCAGTGACCCTAGACAGGGCGAGACCCAGTACTTC. This codes for CAISDPRQGETQYF.

This clonotype was recorded at least ten times. The genes are TRBV20-1 and TRBJ1-5, with a possible D match to TRBD1 (5 bases). CDR1 and CDR2 from the germline V gene are DFQATT and SNEGSKA (reference sequence). V dropped 4 bases and J dropped 7 bases, with 17 bases sitting between them. This CDR3 region has 14 residues. CDR3 in amino acids: CSATPRWGEQPQHF. The CDR3 coding sequence is TGCAGTGCTACCCCCAGGTGGGGGGAACAGCCCCAGCATTTT.

This clonotype was recorded at least ten times. V gene TRBV6-5 combines with J gene TRBJ1-1; 11 positions match TRBD1. This CDR3 contains 15 residues. V was clipped by 0 bases and J by 7 bases; unmatched bases: 4. The germline V gene has CDR1 MNHEY and CDR2 SVGAGI. For the CDR3, the DNA is TGTGCCAGCAGTTACTCTGGGACAGGGGGAGTTGAAGCTTTCTTT. Protein sequence: CASSYSGTGGVEAFF.

This clonotype was found many times. The V call is TRBV7-2, the J call TRBJ2-3, with D tentatively TRBD1 (6 bases). Trimming pared 0 bases from V and 0 bases from J, leaving 10 bases between. Germline CDR1 and CDR2: SGHTA and FQGNSA. CDR3 size: 16 residues. CDR3 DNA: TGTGCCAGCAGCTTAGCGTGGACAGAAAGCACAGATACGCAGTATTTT. It encodes CASSLAWTESTDTQYF. The full variable domain, with the rest looked up from reference TRBV7-2 and TRBJ2-3, is GAGVSQSPSNKVTEKGKDVELRCDPISGHTALYWYRQSLGQGLEFLIYFQGNSAPDKSGLPSDRFSAERTGGSVSTLTIQRTQQEDSAVYLCASSLAWTESTDTQYFGPGTRLTVL.

This clonotype showed up many times. This chain links TRBV4-1 with TRBJ2-1, with 9 positions matching TRBD1. This CDR3 comprises 15 residues. Trimming at V came to 1 base and at J to 8 bases, leaving 6 bases not matched to a gene. Per the germline V gene, CDR1 is MGHRA and CDR2 is YSYEKL. The CDR3 DNA follows: TGCGCCAGCAGCCAAGTGCAAGGACAGGGGCATGAGCAGTTCTTC. Encoded protein: CASSQVQGQGHEQFF.

This clonotype has at least ten counts. The genes are TRBV20-1 and TRBJ1-1; D perhaps matches TRBD1 (6 bases). The germline gives CDR1 DFQATT, CDR2 SNEGSKA (reference sequence). The length of the CDR3 is 14 residues. The ends were cut back, 0 bases at V and 4 bases at J, with 12 bases in the middle. This CDR3 is CSARDYTGSTEAFF. DNA for the CDR3: TGCAGTGCTAGAGATTATACAGGGAGCACTGAAGCTTTCTTT.

This clonotype was seen at least ten times. V is TRBV5-1 and J is TRBJ2-1, with D perhaps TRBD2 (6 bases). CDR1 is SGHRS, CDR2 YFSETQ, per germline. V dropped 4 bases and J dropped 6 bases, with 14 bases sitting between them. The CDR3 runs to 14 residues. The CDR3 reads CASSRSRGTNEQFF. CDR3 sequence (DNA): TGCGCCAGCAGCCGTAGCCGGGGGACCAATGAGCAGTTCTTC.

This clonotype was counted many times. The chain recombines TRBV2 with TRBJ2-7; the match to TRBD2 covers 14 bases. This CDR3 is 15 amino acids long. Per germline, CDR1 SNHLY and CDR2 FYNNEI. Germline trimming cut 6 bases from V and 7 bases from J; bases unmatched to any gene: 8. CDR3 loop: CASSPGLAGAGEQYV. The CDR3 coding sequence is TGTGCCAGCAGCCCGGGACTAGCGGGGGCGGGGGAGCAGTACGTC.

This clonotype was observed many times. The DNA of the CDR3 is TGCGCCAGCAGCCAAGAAAGGTACTACCTCTACGAGCAGTACTTC. Its protein product is CASSQERYYLYEQYF. This chain uses TRBV4-1 with TRBJ2-7, with D unclear. The V end lost 0 bases, the J end lost 3 bases, and 12 bases lay between the germline ends. The CDR3 consists of 15 residues. The germline CDR1 and CDR2 sequences are MGHRA and YSYEKL.

The V call is TRBV20-1, the J call TRBJ1-1; D possibly corresponds to TRBD1 (5 bases). The germline V gene encodes CDR1 DFQATT and CDR2 SNEGSKA (reference sequence). The CDR3 totals 12 residues. Trimming removed 3 bases at V and 1 base at J, with 6 bases between. CDR3 sequence: CSASDRNTEAFF. The CDR3 DNA sequence: TGCAGTGCTAGCGACAGGAACACTGAAGCTTTCTTT.

The sample holds a few counts of this clonotype. V gene TRBV5-4 combines with J gene TRBJ2-3; D remains ambiguous. CDR1 is SGHNT, CDR2 YYREEE, per germline (reference sequence). The V end was cut by 4 bases, the J end by 0 bases, with 6 bases between. This CDR3 contains 13 residues. The DNA for the CDR3 is TGTGCCAGCAGCACGGACAGCACAGATACGCAGTATTTT. As protein: CASSTDSTDTQYF.

In this sample, this clonotype turned up many times. This chain connects TRBV6-5 to TRBJ1-4; D is unresolved. The V end lost 0 bases, the J end lost 8 bases, and 19 bases lay between the germline ends. The V gene's germline CDR1 is MNHEY and CDR2 SVGAGI. This CDR3 is built from 17 residues. As DNA, the CDR3 is TGTGCCAGCAGTTACTCGAGCTCGGCTGGCAGCGGGGAAAAACTGTTTTTT. It is translated as CASSYSSSAGSGEKLFF.

This clonotype was detected a few times. The genes are TRBV11-2 and TRBJ1-2; TRBD1 agrees at 11 bases. Germline CDR1 reads SGHAT; CDR2 reads FQNNGV. The CDR3 has 16 amino acids. V lost 6 bases and J lost 3; bases outside the gene matches: 9. The CDR3 sequence: CASSKLDRGQDYGYTF. Written as DNA, the CDR3 is TGTGCCAGCAGTAAGCTGGACAGGGGGCAAGACTATGGCTACACCTTC.

This clonotype came up many times. The chain couples TRBV10-2 to TRBJ2-7; either TRBD1 or TRBD2 may fit D (5 bases each). With 8 bases removed from V and 2 bases from J, the gap between germline ends came to 13 bases. The CDR3 sequence is 13 residues long. Germline V gives CDR1 WSHSY, CDR2 SAAADI. This CDR3 is CASYNGGTYEQYF. As DNA, the CDR3 is TGCGCCAGCTACAATGGGGGAACCTACGAGCAGTACTTC.

This clonotype was observed a handful of times. The chain has TRBV6-6 and TRBJ1-2; no definite D call. The V gene's germline CDR1 is MNHNY and CDR2 SVGAGI (reference sequence). The length of the CDR3 is 14 residues. Deletions cut 6 bases from V and 2 bases from J, with 13 bases between. This CDR3 reads CASSLLGGNYGYTF. The CDR3 DNA is TGTGCCAGCAGCCTTCTAGGCGGGAACTATGGCTACACCTTC.

In its sample, this clonotype was seen many times. CDR3 coding DNA: TGTGCCAGCACCTCGACAGGGGCCGGGGAGCTGTTTTTT. Protein product: CASTSTGAGELFF. V usage is TRBV6-5 and J usage is TRBJ2-2; 8 bases line up with TRBD1. This CDR3 has 13 residues. V shed 7 bases, J shed 6 bases, and the junction held 4 bases outside the gene matches. Germline CDR1 reads MNHEY; CDR2 reads SVGAGI.

This clonotype was seen at least ten times. This chain joins TRBV5-1 and TRBJ1-1; D perhaps matches TRBD1 (6 bases). The CDR3 runs to 15 residues. The ends were cut back, 0 bases at V and 4 bases at J, with 13 bases in the middle. Germline CDR1 is SGHRS and CDR2 is YFSETQ. The CDR3 here is CASSLEARGSTEAFF. CDR3 DNA sequence: TGCGCCAGCAGCTTGGAGGCCAGGGGTAGCACTGAAGCTTTCTTT.

This clonotype was counted many times. The chain links TRBV4-1 to TRBJ2-2; the match to TRBD1 covers 7 bases. The CDR3 has 16 residues. The ends lost 4 bases at V and 7 bases at J; junction bases unmatched: 12. CDR1 MGHRA and CDR2 YSYEKL come from the germline V gene. The CDR3, as DNA: TGCGCCAGCAGCCGAACCGACAGGGCAGCCATCGGGGAGCTGTTTTTT. Its protein product is CASSRTDRAAIGELFF.

This clonotype occurred many times. V is TRBV5-1 and J is TRBJ1-1, with D possibly matching TRBD1 (5 bases). CDR3 length: 16 residues. Germline V gives CDR1 SGHRS, CDR2 YFSETQ. The V and J ends lost 2 bases and 1 base respectively, with 15 bases between them. CDR3 sequence reads: CASSFDPLGANTEAFF. The CDR3 coding sequence is TGCGCCAGCAGCTTCGATCCCCTAGGGGCGAACACTGAAGCTTTCTTT.

The chain links TRBV6-5 to TRBJ2-3, with 7 bases fitting TRBD2. Trimming took 6 bases from V and 8 from J; bases not matched to a gene: 14. The germline V gene has CDR1 MNHEY and CDR2 SVGAGI. The CDR3 is 15 amino acids. CDR3 bases: TGTGCCAGCAGCGATACTCTAGCGGTCTTTAGTACGCAGTATTTT. Its translation: CASSDTLAVFSTQYF.

This clonotype was observed a few times. The V gene is TRBV20-1, the J gene TRBJ2-1, with TRBD1 matching over 9 bases. The CDR3 consists of 16 residues. With 0 bases clipped from V and 8 bases from J, the junction kept 11 bases outside the gene matches. Looked up from germline, CDR1 is DFQATT and CDR2 is SNEGSKA (reference sequence). In DNA, the CDR3 is TGCAGTGCTAGAGATGCAGGGACAGGGAGGGCCCATGAGCAGTTCTTC. This translates into CSARDAGTGRAHEQFF.

This clonotype was seen many times. The chain recombines TRBV7-9 with TRBJ2-3, with 10 bases identical to TRBD2. The CDR3 totals 14 residues. Germline trimming cut 7 bases from V and 2 bases from J; bases unmatched to any gene: 3. CDR1 and CDR2 (germline): SEHNR, FQNEAQ (reference sequence). The CDR3 loop reads CASITSGVTDTQYF. CDR3 in DNA: TGTGCCAGCATAACTAGCGGGGTCACAGATACGCAGTATTTT.

The chain uses TRBV6-4 and TRBJ1-1; no firm D call. Trimming took off 7 bases at V and 2 bases at J, with 14 bases between the two ends. Germline CDR1 MRHNA, CDR2 SNTAGT. There are 14 residues in the CDR3. The CDR3 is CASIPSATNTEAFF. In nucleotides, the CDR3 is TGTGCCAGCATCCCCTCGGCGACTAACACTGAAGCTTTCTTT.

This clonotype showed up many times. In DNA form, the CDR3 reads TGCGCCAGCAGCTTGGGACAGACAACTAATGAAAAACTGTTTTTT. Its translation is CASSLGQTTNEKLFF. The chain employs TRBV5-1 and TRBJ1-4; D is perhaps TRBD1 (5 bases). This CDR3 has 15 amino acids. Looked up from germline, CDR1 is SGHRS and CDR2 is YFSETQ. V lost 0 bases and J lost 0, with 6 bases in between. Full variable domain (missing parts from reference TRBV5-1 and TRBJ1-4): KAGVTQTPRYLIKTRGQQVTLSCSPISGHRSVSWYQQTPGQGLQFLFEYFSETQRNKGNFPGRFSGRQFSNSRSEMNVSTLELGDSALYLCASSLGQTTNEKLFFGSGTQLSVL.

This clonotype was counted between two and nine times. This chain joins TRBV7-2 and TRBJ2-4; TRBD2 matches 13 bases. The V gene end was trimmed by 6 bases and the J gene end by 1 base; junction bases not matched to a gene: 12. Germline assignment: CDR1 SGHTA and CDR2 FQGNSA. The CDR3 has 19 amino acids. In DNA form, the CDR3 reads TGTGCCAGCAGTTACCGACTAGCGGGGGGCCGGGCGGCCAAAAACATTCAGTACTTC. As protein: CASSYRLAGGRAAKNIQYF. The full variable domain, rest sourced from reference TRBV7-2 and TRBJ2-4, is GAGVSQSPSNKVTEKGKDVELRCDPISGHTALYWYRQSLGQGLEFLIYFQGNSAPDKSGLPSDRFSAERTGGSVSTLTIQRTQQEDSAVYLCASSYRLAGGRAAKNIQYFGAGTRLSVL.